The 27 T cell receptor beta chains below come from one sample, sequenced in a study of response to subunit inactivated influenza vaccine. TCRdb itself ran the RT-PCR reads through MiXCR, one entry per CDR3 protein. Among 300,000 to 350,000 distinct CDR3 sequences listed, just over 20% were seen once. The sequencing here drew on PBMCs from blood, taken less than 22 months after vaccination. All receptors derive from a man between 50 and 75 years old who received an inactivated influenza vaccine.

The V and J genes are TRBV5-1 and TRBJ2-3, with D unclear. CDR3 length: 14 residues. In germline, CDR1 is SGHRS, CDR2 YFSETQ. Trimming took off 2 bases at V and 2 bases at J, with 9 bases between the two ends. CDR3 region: CASSFRSFTDTQYF. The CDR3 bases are TGCGCCAGCAGCTTCAGAAGTTTCACAGATACGCAGTATTTT.

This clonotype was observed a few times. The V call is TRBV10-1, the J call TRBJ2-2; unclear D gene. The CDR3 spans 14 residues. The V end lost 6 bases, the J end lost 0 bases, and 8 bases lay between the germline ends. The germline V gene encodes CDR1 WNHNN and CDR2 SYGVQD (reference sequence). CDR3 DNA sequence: TGCGCCAGCAGGAAGGACCCGAACACCGGGGAGCTGTTTTTT. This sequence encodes CASRKDPNTGELFF.

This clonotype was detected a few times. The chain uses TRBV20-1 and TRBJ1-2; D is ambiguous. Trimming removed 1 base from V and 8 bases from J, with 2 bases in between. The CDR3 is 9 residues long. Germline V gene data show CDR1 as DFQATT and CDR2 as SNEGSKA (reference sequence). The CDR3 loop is CSARAGYTF. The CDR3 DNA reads TGCAGTGCTAGAGCGGGCTACACCTTC.

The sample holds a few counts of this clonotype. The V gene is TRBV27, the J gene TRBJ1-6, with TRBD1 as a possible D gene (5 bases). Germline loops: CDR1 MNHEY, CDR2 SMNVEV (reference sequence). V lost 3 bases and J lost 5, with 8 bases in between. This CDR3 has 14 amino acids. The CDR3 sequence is CASSFETDNSPLHF. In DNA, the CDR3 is TGTGCCAGCAGTTTTGAGACAGATAATTCACCCCTCCACTTT.

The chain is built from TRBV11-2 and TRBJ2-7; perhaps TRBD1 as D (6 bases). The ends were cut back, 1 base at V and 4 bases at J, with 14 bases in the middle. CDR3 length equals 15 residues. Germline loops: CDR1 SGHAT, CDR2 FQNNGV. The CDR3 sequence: CASSLVGALTYEQYF. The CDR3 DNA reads TGTGCCAGCAGCTTAGTGGGGGCTCTTACTTACGAGCAGTACTTC.

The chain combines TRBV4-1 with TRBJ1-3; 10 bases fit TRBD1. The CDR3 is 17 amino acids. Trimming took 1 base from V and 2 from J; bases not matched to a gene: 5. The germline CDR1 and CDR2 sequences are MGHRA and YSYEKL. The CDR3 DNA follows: TGCGCCAGCAGCCAAGGCCCCGGGACAGGGGCTGGAAACACCATATATTTT. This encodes CASSQGPGTGAGNTIYF.

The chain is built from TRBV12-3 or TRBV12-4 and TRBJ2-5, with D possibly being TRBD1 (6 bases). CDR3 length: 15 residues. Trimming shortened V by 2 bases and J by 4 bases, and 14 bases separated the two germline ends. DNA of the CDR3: TGTGCCAGCAGTTTAATACAGGGTCCTGGAGAGACCCAGTACTTC. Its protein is CASSLIQGPGETQYF.

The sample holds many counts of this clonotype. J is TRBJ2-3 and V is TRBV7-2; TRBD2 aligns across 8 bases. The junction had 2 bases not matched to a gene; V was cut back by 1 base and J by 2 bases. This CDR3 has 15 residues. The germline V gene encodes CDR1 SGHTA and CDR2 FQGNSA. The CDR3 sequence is CASSLVSGDTDTQYF. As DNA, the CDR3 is TGTGCCAGCAGCTTAGTTAGCGGGGACACAGATACGCAGTATTTT. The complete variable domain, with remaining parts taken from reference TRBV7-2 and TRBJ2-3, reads GAGVSQSPSNKVTEKGKDVELRCDPISGHTALYWYRQSLGQGLEFLIYFQGNSAPDKSGLPSDRFSAERTGGSVSTLTIQRTQQEDSAVYLCASSLVSGDTDTQYFGPGTRLTVL.

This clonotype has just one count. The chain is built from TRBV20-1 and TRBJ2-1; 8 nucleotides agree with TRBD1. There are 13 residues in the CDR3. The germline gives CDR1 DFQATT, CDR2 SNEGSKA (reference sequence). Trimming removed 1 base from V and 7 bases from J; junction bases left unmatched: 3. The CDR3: CSARGDRYNEQFF. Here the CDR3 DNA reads TGCAGTGCTAGAGGGGACAGGTATAATGAGCAGTTCTTC.

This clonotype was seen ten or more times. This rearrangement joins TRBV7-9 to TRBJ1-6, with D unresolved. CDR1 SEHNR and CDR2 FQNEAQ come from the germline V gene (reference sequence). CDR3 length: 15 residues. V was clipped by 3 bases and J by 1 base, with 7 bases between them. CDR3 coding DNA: TGTGCCAGCAGCTTCGCGGGTTCCTATAATTCACCCCTCCACTTT. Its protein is CASSFAGSYNSPLHF. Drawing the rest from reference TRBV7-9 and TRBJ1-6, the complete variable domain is DTGVSQNPRHKITKRGQNVTFRCDPISEHNRLYWYRQTLGQGPEFLTYFQNEAQLEKSRLLSDRFSAERPKGSFSTLEIQRTEQGDSAMYLCASSFAGSYNSPLHFGNGTRLTVT.

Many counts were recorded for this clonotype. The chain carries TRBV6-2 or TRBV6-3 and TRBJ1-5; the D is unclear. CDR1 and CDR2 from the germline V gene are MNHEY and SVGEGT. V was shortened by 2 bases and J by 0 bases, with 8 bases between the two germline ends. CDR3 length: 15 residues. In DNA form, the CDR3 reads TGTGCCAGCAGTTACGTGGGGTATAGCAATCAGCCCCAGCATTTT. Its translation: CASSYVGYSNQPQHF.

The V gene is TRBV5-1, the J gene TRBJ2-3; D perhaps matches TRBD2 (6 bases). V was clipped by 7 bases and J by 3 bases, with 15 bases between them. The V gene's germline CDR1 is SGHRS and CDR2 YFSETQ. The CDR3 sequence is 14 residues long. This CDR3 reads CASLDTGVTDTQYF. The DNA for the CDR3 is TGCGCCAGCCTAGACACGGGGGTGACAGATACGCAGTATTTT.

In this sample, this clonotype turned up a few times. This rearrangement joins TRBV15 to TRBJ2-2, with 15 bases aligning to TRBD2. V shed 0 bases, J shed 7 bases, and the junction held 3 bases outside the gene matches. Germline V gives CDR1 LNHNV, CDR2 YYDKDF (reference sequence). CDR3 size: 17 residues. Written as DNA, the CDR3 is TGTGCCACCAGCAGAGATGAGGGACTAGCGGGAGGCGGGGAGCTGTTTTTT. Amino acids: CATSRDEGLAGGGELFF.

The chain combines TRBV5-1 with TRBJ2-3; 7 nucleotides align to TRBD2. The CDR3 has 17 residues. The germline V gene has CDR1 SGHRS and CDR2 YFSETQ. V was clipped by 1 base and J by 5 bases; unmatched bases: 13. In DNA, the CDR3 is TGCGCCAGCAGCTTGTTGGGACGAGGGAGGGCTAAAGATACGCAGTATTTT. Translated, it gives CASSLLGRGRAKDTQYF.

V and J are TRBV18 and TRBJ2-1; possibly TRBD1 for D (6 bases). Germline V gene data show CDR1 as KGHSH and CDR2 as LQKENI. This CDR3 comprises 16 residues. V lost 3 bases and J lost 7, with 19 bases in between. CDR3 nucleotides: TGTGCCAGCTCACCCAAACAGGGAACTACTTCAAATGAGCAGTTCTTC. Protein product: CASSPKQGTTSNEQFF.

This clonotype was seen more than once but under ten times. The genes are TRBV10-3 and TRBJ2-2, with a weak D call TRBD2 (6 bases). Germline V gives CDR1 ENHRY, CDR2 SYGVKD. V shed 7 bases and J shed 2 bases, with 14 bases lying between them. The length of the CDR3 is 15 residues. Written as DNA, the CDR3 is TGTGCCATCAACAATACTAGCTTTAACACCGGGGAGCTGTTTTTT. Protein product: CAINNTSFNTGELFF.

CDR3 bases: TGTGCCAGCAGCGTAGAACAGGGCCTAGCCAAAAACATTCAGTACTTC. Translated, it gives CASSVEQGLAKNIQYF. The chain has TRBV7-9 and TRBJ2-4, with D perhaps matching TRBD1 (6 bases). CDR3 length: 16 amino acids. With 5 bases removed from V and 0 bases from J, the gap between germline ends came to 14 bases. CDR1 SEHNR and CDR2 FQNEAQ come from the germline V gene (reference sequence).

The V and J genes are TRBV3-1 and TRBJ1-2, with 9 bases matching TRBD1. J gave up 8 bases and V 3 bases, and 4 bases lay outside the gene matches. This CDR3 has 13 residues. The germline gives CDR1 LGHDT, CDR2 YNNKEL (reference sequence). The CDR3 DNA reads TGTGCCAGCAGCCAGTGGACAGGGGAAGGCTACACCTTC. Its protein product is CASSQWTGEGYTF. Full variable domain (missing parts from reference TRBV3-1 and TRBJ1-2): DTAVSQTPKYLVTQMGNDKSIKCEQNLGHDTMYWYKQDSKKFLKIMFSYNNKELIINETVPNRFSPKSPDKAHLNLHINSLELGDSAVYFCASSQWTGEGYTFGSGTRLTVV.

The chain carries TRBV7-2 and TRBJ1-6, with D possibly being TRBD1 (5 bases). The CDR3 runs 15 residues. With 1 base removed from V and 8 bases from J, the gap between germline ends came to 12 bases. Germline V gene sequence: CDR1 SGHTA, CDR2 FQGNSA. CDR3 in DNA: TGTGCCAGCAGCTTAGTCGGGGGACTCGATTCACCCCTCCACTTT. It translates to CASSLVGGLDSPLHF.

The CDR3 region is CASSRDTGSPLHF. As DNA, the CDR3 is TGTGCCAGCAGTCGGGATACCGGGTCACCCCTCCACTTT. This chain uses TRBV2 with TRBJ1-6; D is uncertain. CDR1 is SNHLY, CDR2 FYNNEI, per germline. V lost 5 bases and J 10 bases, leaving 12 bases between the germline ends. The CDR3 is 13 amino acids.

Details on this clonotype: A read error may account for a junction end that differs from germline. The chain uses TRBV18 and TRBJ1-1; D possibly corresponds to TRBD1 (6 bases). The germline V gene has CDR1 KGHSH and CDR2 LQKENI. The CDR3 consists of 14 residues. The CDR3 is CASSLNTGNTGAFF. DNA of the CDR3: TGTGCCAGCTCACTCAACACAGGGAACACTGGAGCTTTCTTT.

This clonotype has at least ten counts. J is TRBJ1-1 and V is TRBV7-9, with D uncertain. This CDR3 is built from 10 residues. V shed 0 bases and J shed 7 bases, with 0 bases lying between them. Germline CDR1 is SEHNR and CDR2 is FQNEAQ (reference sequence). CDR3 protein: CASSLAEAFF. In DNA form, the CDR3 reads TGTGCCAGCAGCTTAGCTGAAGCTTTCTTT.

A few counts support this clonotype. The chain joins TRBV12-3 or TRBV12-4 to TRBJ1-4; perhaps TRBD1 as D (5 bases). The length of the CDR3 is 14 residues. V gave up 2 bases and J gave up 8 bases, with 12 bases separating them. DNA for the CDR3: TGTGCCAGCAGTTTACGGGGCCCGGGAGAAAAACTGTTTTTT. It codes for CASSLRGPGEKLFF.

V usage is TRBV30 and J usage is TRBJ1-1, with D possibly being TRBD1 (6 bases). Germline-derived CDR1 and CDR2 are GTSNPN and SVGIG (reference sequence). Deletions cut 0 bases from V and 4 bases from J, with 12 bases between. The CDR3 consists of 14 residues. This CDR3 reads CAWSVGVGGTEAFF. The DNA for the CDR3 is TGTGCCTGGAGTGTAGGTGTAGGGGGCACTGAAGCTTTCTTT.

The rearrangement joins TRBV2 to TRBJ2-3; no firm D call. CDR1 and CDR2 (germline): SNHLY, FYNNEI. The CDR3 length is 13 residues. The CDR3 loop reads CAVETYSTDTQYF. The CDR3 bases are TGTGCAGTAGAGACCTATAGCACAGATACGCAGTATTTT. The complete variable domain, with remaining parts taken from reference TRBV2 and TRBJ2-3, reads EPEVTQTPSHQVTQMGQEVILRCVPISNHLYFYWYRQILGQKVEFLVSFYNNEISEKSEIFDDQFSVERPDGSNFTLKIRSTKLEDSAMYFCAVETYSTDTQYFGPGTRLTVL.

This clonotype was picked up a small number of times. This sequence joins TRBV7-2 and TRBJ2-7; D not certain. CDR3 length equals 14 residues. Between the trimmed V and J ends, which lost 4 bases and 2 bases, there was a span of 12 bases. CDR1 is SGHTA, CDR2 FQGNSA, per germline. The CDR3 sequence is CASSSVPPPYEQYF. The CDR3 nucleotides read TGTGCCAGCAGCTCCGTCCCTCCCCCCTACGAGCAGTACTTC.

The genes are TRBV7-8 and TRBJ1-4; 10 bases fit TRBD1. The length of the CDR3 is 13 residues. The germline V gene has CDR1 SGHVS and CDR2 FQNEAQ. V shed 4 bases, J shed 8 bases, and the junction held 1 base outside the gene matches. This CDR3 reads CASSSDRGEKLFF. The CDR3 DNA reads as TGTGCCAGCAGCTCGGACAGGGGGGAAAAACTGTTTTTT.